The clone carrying this T cell receptor beta chain was recorded a few times. The target antigen is unknown. The data stem from a study of T cells in Graves' hyperthyroidism and ophthalmopathy. Study results and caveats: A median around 6.8 months before onset, the model predicted ophthalmopathy. Most clonotypes that expanded in the thyroid above 0.001 also showed up in blood.

Diagnoses were made from clinical symptoms, serum measures (thyroxine and TRAb), thyroid ultrasound and orbital computed tomography. Amplification of TCR beta CDR3 regions was performed using RNA transcripts as template. In the first-round RT-PCR of the TCR CDR3, the HTBI primer set was used. TCRdb ran MiXCR on the multiplex PCR reads and lists one entry per CDR3 protein. The sample holds hundreds of thousands of distinct CDR3 sequences; 14% to 15% are singletons and the top ten take 13%. Germline-derived CDR1 and CDR2 are MNHNS and SASEGT. This CDR3 is built from 14 residues. V shed 7 bases, J shed 5 bases, and the junction held 6 bases outside the gene matches.

The clonotype comes from a man aged 18 to 30 with Graves' ophthalmopathy. This chain uses TRBV6-1 with TRBJ1-4, with 8 bases matching TRBD1. Material: blood. CDR3 protein: CASNEQGANEKLFF. In DNA form, the CDR3 reads TGTGCCAGCAATGAGCAGGGGGCAAATGAAAAACTGTTTTTT.